The clone carrying this T cell receptor beta chain was picked up many times. Sequence at one end of the junction differs from germline and may be a read error. The sample is drawn from a study of T-cell reconstitution after alpha-beta-depleted transplantation in children. Germline V gives CDR1 LNHDA, CDR2 SQIVND (reference sequence). The CDR3 contains 13 residues. The TCRbeta library incorporated unique molecular identifiers. TCRdb re-analysed the PCR reads in MiXCR, keeping a single row per CDR3 protein. The sample consists of around 180,000 distinct CDR3 sequences, around 10% of them appearing once.

The material sequenced was PBMCs, taken before TCRalphabeta/CD19-depleted stem cell transplant. This receptor was taken from a boy between 2 and 10 years old with acute myeloid leukemia, due to receive a stem cell transplant. The chain recombines TRBV19 with TRBJ1-5; D is undetermined. CDR3 residues: CASRVRFNQPHHF. The CDR3 coding sequence is TGTGCCAGTAGAGTCCGGTTCAATCAGCCCCACCATTTT. Full variable domain (missing parts from reference TRBV19 and TRBJ1-5): DGGITQSPKYLFRKEGQNVTLSCEQNLNHDAMYWYRQDPGQGLRLIYYSQIVNDFQKGDIAEGYSVSREKKESFPLTVTSAQKNPTAFYLCASRVRFNQPHHFGDGTRLSIL.